This T cell receptor (beta chain) was found in a study of CD8 T cells in Susac syndrome. Study overall: At the time of blood draw, patients with Susac syndrome were therapy-naive, receiving corticosteroids, or receiving intravenous immunoglobulin alone.

Random hexamers were used to reverse transcribe about 0.45 to 1 ug of RNA. The amplification used immunoSEQ multiplex PCR on TCR beta CDR3; it spanned 54 Vbeta and 13 Jbeta. MiXCR, applied by TCRdb to the immunoSEQ multiplex PCR reads, yields one record per CDR3 protein. The top ten hold more than 0.08% of the sample, which has some 200,000 distinct CDR3 sequences, around 95% seen once. The sequenced target, TCR beta, came from blood CD8+ and CD4+ T cells. FACS enriched CD8+ TEMRA cells, while bulk CD8+ and CD4+ were negatively isolated. Per germline, CDR1 SQVTM and CDR2 ANQGSEA. The V and J ends lost 7 bases and 2 bases respectively, with 10 bases between them. The CDR3 extends over 12 amino acids.

Input material: CD4+ T cells from PBMCs. The chain couples TRBV29-1 to TRBJ2-3, with D unclear. This clonotype originated in a human donor with Susac syndrome. This CDR3 is CSESRLTDTQYF. The CDR3 bases are TGCAGCGAGTCTAGACTCACAGATACGCAGTATTTT.